The rows below give T cell receptor beta chains drawn from one sample of a study of CD8 T cells in Susac syndrome. TCRdb used MiXCR to reprocess the immunoSEQ multiplex PCR reads, holding one entry per CDR3 protein. This table has about 130,000 distinct CDR3 sequences, about 93% appearing once. The sample comprised CD8+ T cells from PBMCs. These receptor sequences come from a human donor with multiple sclerosis. CDR3s include the opening cysteine and the closing phenylalanine or tryptophan. Each record gives: J gene, V gene, D gene, clone size, CDR3 protein, CDR3 DNA. A D gene is named only where the DNA matches it firmly. Only some rows state a clone size, as once, few, many or a class for expanded clones.

j_call: TRBJ2-1; v_call: TRBV10-3; d_call: NA; clone_size: NA; cdr3_aa: CAISEGGSPNNEQFF; cdr3_nt: TGTGCCATCAGTGAGGGGGGGAGCCCTAACAATGAGCAGTTCTTC
j_call: TRBJ2-7; v_call: TRBV7-9; d_call: TRBD2; clone_size: NA; cdr3_aa: CASSLDPSGSYEQYF; cdr3_nt: TGTGCCAGCAGCTTAGATCCTAGCGGGAGTTACGAGCAGTACTTC
j_call: TRBJ1-5; v_call: TRBV27; d_call: NA; clone_size: NA; cdr3_aa: CASSLRGQPQHF; cdr3_nt: TGTGCCAGCAGTTTACGGGGACAGCCCCAGCATTTT
j_call: TRBJ1-1; v_call: TRBV25-1; d_call: NA; clone_size: NA; cdr3_aa: CASRLTGGPEAFF; cdr3_nt: TGTGCCAGTCGGCTCACAGGTGGGCCTGAAGCTTTCTTT
j_call: TRBJ2-7; v_call: TRBV29-1; d_call: NA; clone_size: few; cdr3_aa: CSVVPADSFSYEQYF; cdr3_nt: TGCAGCGTTGTCCCTGCGGACAGCTTCTCCTACGAGCAGTACTTC
j_call: TRBJ1-5; v_call: TRBV28; d_call: NA; clone_size: NA; cdr3_aa: CASSQDRYSNQPQHF; cdr3_nt: TGTGCCAGCAGCCAGGACCGCTATAGCAATCAGCCCCAGCATTTT
j_call: TRBJ1-1; v_call: TRBV4-3; d_call: NA; clone_size: NA; cdr3_aa: CASSQRRVNTEAFF; cdr3_nt: TGCGCCAGCAGCCAACGTAGGGTGAACACTGAAGCTTTCTTT
j_call: TRBJ1-1; v_call: TRBV7-2; d_call: NA; clone_size: NA; cdr3_aa: CASSLARAQTEAFF; cdr3_nt: TGTGCCAGCAGCTTAGCCCGGGCCCAAACTGAAGCTTTCTTT
j_call: TRBJ2-3; v_call: TRBV20-1; d_call: NA; clone_size: NA; cdr3_aa: CSASSFTDTQYF; cdr3_nt: TGCAGTGCTAGTTCTTTCACAGATACGCAGTATTTT
j_call: TRBJ1-2; v_call: TRBV7-9; d_call: TRBD1; clone_size: NA; cdr3_aa: CASSPTGGKGYTF; cdr3_nt: TGTGCCAGCTCCCCGACAGGGGGGAAAGGCTACACCTTC
j_call: TRBJ2-7; v_call: TRBV25-1; d_call: NA; clone_size: few; cdr3_aa: CASSDPGRPYEQYF; cdr3_nt: TGTGCCAGCAGTGATCCAGGGAGGCCCTACGAGCAGTACTTC
j_call: TRBJ2-1; v_call: TRBV7-9; d_call: TRBD1; clone_size: NA; cdr3_aa: CASSLDRANEQFF; cdr3_nt: TGTGCCAGCAGCTTGGACAGGGCAAATGAGCAGTTCTTC
j_call: TRBJ2-3; v_call: TRBV23-1; d_call: TRBD2; clone_size: once; cdr3_aa: CASSQKTLRTSGTDTQYF; cdr3_nt: TGCGCCAGCAGTCAAAAGACACTCCGGACTAGCGGCACAGATACGCAGTATTTT
j_call: TRBJ1-1; v_call: TRBV27; d_call: TRBD1; clone_size: NA; cdr3_aa: CASSFRQGEAFF; cdr3_nt: TGTGCCAGCAGTTTTAGACAGGGTGAAGCTTTCTTT
j_call: TRBJ2-1; v_call: TRBV18; d_call: TRBD1; clone_size: NA; cdr3_aa: CASSPDRDDYNEQFF; cdr3_nt: TGTGCCAGCTCACCGGACAGGGATGACTACAATGAGCAGTTCTTC
j_call: TRBJ2-7; v_call: TRBV12-3/TRBV12-4; d_call: NA; clone_size: NA; cdr3_aa: CASSPAVEYEQYF; cdr3_nt: TGTGCCAGCAGCCCCGCGGTGGAGTACGAGCAGTACTTC
j_call: TRBJ1-5; v_call: TRBV5-6; d_call: NA; clone_size: NA; cdr3_aa: CASSLDRVDQPQHF; cdr3_nt: TGTGCCAGCAGCTTGGACAGGGTTGATCAGCCCCAGCATTTT
j_call: TRBJ1-1; v_call: TRBV5-1; d_call: TRBD1; clone_size: NA; cdr3_aa: CASSLGTGVNTEAFF; cdr3_nt: TGCGCCAGCAGCTTGGGGACAGGGGTCAACACTGAAGCTTTCTTT
j_call: TRBJ2-6; v_call: TRBV24-1; d_call: NA; clone_size: NA; cdr3_aa: CATSSIPGANVLTF; cdr3_nt: TGTGCCACCAGTTCGATTCCTGGGGCCAACGTCCTGACTTTC
j_call: TRBJ2-1; v_call: TRBV27; d_call: NA; clone_size: few; cdr3_aa: CASSFLGGNEQFF; cdr3_nt: TGTGCCAGCAGTTTCTTAGGGGGAAATGAGCAGTTCTTC
j_call: TRBJ1-2; v_call: TRBV7-9; d_call: TRBD1; clone_size: once; cdr3_aa: CASSLATGGDYGYTF; cdr3_nt: TGTGCCAGCAGCTTAGCCACAGGGGGGGACTATGGCTACACCTTC
j_call: TRBJ1-1; v_call: TRBV6-5; d_call: NA; clone_size: NA; cdr3_aa: CATDIGTEAFF; cdr3_nt: TGTGCCACGGACATCGGCACTGAAGCTTTCTTT
j_call: TRBJ2-4; v_call: TRBV6-2/TRBV6-3; d_call: TRBD1; clone_size: NA; cdr3_aa: CASSYSLDRGNIQYF; cdr3_nt: TGTGCCAGCAGTTACTCCCTGGACAGGGGAAACATTCAGTACTTC
j_call: TRBJ2-7; v_call: TRBV29-1; d_call: NA; clone_size: NA; cdr3_aa: CSVEDLWSYEQYF; cdr3_nt: TGCAGCGTTGAAGATCTTTGGTCCTACGAGCAGTACTTC